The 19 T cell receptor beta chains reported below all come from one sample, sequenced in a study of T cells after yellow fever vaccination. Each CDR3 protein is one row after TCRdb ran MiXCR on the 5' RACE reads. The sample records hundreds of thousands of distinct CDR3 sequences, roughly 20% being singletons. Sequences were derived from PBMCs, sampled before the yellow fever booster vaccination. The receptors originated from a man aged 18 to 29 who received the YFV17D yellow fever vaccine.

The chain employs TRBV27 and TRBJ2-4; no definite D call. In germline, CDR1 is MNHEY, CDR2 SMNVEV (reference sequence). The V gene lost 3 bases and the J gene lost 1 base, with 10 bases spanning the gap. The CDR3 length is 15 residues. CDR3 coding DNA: TGTGCCAGCAGTTTTAAGGCCTCGGCCAAAAACATTCAGTACTTC. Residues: CASSFKASAKNIQYF.

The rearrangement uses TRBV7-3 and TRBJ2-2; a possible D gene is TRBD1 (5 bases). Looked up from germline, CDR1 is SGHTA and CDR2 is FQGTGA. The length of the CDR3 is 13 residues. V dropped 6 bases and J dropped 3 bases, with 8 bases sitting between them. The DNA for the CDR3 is TGTGCCAGCAGGGGGCAGGACACCGGGGAGCTGTTTTTT. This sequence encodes CASRGQDTGELFF.

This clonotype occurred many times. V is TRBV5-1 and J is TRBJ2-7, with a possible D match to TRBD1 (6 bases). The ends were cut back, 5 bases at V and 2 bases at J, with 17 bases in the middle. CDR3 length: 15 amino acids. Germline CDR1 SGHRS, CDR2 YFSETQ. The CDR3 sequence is CASSTGTPRPYEQYF. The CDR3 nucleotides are TGCGCCAGCAGTACCGGGACACCGAGACCCTACGAGCAGTACTTC.

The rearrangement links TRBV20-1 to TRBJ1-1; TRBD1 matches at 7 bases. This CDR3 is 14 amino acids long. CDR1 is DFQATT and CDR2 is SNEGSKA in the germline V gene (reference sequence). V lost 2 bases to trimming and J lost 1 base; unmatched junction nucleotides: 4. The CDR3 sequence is CSARQWDRNTEAFF. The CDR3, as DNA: TGCAGTGCTAGACAATGGGACAGGAACACTGAAGCTTTCTTT.

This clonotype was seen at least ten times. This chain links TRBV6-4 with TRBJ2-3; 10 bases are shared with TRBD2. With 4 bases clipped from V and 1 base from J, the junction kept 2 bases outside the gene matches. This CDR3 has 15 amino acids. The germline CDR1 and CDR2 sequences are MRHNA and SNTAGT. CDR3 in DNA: TGTGCCAGCAGTGCAACTAGCGGGGGCACAGATACGCAGTATTTT. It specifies CASSATSGGTDTQYF.

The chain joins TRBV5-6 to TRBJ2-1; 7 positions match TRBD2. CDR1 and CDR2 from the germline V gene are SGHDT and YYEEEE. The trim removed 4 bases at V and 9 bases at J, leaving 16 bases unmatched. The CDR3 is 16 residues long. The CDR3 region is CASSPIGKGLAAEQFF. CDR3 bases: TGTGCCAGCAGCCCAATCGGGAAGGGGCTAGCGGCTGAGCAGTTCTTC. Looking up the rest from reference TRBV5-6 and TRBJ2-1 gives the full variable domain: DAGVTQSPTHLIKTRGQQVTLRCSPKSGHDTVSWYQQALGQGPQFIFQYYEEEERQRGNFPDRFSGHQFPNYSSELNVNALLLGDSALYLCASSPIGKGLAAEQFFGPGTRLTVL.

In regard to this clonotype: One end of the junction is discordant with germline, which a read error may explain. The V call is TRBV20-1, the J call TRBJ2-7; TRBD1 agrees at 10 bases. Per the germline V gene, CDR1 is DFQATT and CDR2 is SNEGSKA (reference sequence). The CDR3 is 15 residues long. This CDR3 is CSAREGGTGEYGQYF. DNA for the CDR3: TGCAGTGCTAGAGAGGGGGGGACAGGGGAATACGGGCAGTACTTC.

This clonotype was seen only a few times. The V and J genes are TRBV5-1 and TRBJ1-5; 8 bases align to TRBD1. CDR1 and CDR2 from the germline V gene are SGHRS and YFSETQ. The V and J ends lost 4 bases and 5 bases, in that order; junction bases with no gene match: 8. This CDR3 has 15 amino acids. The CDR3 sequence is CASSTTRGPDQPQHF. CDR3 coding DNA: TGCGCCAGCAGCACTACCAGGGGGCCCGATCAGCCCCAGCATTTT.

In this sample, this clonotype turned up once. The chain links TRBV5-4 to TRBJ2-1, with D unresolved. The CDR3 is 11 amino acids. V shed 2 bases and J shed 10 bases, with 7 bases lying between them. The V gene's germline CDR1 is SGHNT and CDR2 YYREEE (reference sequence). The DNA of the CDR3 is TGTGCCAGCAGCTTCGGAAGGGAGCAGTTCTTC. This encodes CASSFGREQFF.

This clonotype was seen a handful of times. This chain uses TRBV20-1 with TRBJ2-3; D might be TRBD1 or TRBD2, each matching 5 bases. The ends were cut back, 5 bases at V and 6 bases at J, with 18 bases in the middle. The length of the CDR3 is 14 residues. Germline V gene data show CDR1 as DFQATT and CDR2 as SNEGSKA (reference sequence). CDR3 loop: CSARGPGAGDTQYF. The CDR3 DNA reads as TGCAGTGCTCGGGGACCTGGGGCTGGGGATACGCAGTATTTT.

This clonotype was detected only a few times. The chain's CDR3 is CASSLARDTGYTF. The CDR3 nucleotides read TGTGCCAGCAGCTTAGCCAGGGATACTGGCTACACCTTC. The chain is built from TRBV11-2 and TRBJ1-2; maybe TRBD1 (5 bases). From germline, CDR1 is SGHAT and CDR2 FQNNGV. Trimming left V 1 base short and J 7 bases short, with 10 bases between. The CDR3 runs to 13 residues.

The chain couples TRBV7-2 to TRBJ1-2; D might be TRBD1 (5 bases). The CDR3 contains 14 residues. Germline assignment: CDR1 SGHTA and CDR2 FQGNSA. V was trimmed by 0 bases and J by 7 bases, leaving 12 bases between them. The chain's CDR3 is CASSLARGPFGYTF. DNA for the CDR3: TGTGCCAGCAGCTTAGCTCGGGGCCCCTTTGGCTACACCTTC.

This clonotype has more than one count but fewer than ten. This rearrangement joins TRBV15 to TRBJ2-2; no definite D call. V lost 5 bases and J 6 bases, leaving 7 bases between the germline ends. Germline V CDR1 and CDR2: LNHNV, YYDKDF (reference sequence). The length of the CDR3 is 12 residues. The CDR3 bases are TGTGCCACCAGCTGGACCCCCGGGGAGCTGTTTTTT. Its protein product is CATSWTPGELFF.

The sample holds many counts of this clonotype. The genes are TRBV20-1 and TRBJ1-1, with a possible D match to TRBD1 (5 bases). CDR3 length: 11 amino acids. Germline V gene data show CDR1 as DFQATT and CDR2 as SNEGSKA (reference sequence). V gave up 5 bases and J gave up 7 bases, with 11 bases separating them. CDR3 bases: TGCAGTGCTGGCAGGGAGGTTGAAGCTTTCTTT. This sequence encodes CSAGREVEAFF.

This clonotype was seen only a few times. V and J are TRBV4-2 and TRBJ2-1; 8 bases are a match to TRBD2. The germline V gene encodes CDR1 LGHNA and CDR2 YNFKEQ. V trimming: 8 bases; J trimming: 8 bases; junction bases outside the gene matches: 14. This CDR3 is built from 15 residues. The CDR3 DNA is TGTGCCAGCCCCGGGAGCGGGGGAGTTTATGATGAGCAGTTCTTC. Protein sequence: CASPGSGGVYDEQFF.

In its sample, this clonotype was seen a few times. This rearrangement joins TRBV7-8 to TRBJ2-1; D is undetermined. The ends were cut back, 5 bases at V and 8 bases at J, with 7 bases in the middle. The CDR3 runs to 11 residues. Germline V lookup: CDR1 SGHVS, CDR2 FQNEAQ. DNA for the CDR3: TGTGCCAGCAGCCGAGTAGATGAGCAGTTCTTC. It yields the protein CASSRVDEQFF.

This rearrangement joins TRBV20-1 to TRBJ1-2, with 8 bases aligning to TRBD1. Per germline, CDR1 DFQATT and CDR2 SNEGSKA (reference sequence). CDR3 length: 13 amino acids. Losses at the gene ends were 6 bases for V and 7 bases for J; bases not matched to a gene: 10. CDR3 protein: CSALQGVNGGYTF. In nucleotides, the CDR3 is TGCAGTGCATTACAGGGGGTGAATGGTGGCTACACCTTC.

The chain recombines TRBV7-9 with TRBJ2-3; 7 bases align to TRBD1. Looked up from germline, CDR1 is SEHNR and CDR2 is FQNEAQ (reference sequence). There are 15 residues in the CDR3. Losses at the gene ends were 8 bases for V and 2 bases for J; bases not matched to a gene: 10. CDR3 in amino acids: CASHIGGTDTDTQYF. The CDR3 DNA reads TGTGCCAGCCACATAGGTGGGACAGACACAGATACGCAGTATTTT.

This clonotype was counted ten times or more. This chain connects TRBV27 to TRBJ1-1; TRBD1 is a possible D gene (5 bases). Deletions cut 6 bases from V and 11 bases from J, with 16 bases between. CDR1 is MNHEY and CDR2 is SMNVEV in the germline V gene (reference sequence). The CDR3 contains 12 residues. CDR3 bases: TGTGCCAGCAGGACGGGGGAAAGTAAGGCTTTCTTT. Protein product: CASRTGESKAFF.